The present T cell receptor beta chain was sequenced within a study of cytomegalovirus exposure and HLA in healthy donors. Overall study results and limits: The study listed 150 to 200 cytomegalovirus-associated TCR beta chains.

All the people who gave samples were healthy bone marrow donors. With regard to this clone: Its antigen is still unknown.

V lost 6 bases and J 8 bases, leaving 10 bases between the germline ends. From germline, CDR1 is WNHNN and CDR2 SYGVQD (reference sequence). CDR3 size: 12 residues. It was with 60 Vbeta and 13 Jbeta primers that the PCR ran. Assay: immunoSEQ multiplex PCR; the TCRdb copy retains only in-frame clones and omits some. The data contain approximately 100,000 clones, over 55% of them singletons. This clonotype was obtained from a female donor in good health and CMV-seronegative. The chain couples TRBV10-1 to TRBJ2-2; D might be TRBD2 (6 bases). The sequencing input was PBMCs. The DNA of the CDR3 is TGCGCCAGCAGCCGGGAGCAGGGGGAGCTGTTTTTT. Translating gives CASSREQGELFF.